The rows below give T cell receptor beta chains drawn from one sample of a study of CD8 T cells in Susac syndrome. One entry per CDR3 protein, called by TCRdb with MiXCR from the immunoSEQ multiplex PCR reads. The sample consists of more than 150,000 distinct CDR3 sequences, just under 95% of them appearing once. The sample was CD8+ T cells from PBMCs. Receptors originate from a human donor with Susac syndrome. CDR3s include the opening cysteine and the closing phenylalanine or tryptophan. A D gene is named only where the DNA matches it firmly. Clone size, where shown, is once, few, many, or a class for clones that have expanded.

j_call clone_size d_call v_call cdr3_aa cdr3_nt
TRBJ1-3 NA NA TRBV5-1 CASSFGAGNTIYF TGCGCCAGCAGCTTCGGAGCAGGAAACACCATATATTTT
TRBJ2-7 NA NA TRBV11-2 CASSVGTAGDEQYF TGTGCCAGCAGCGTCGGGACGGCAGGAGACGAGCAGTACTTC
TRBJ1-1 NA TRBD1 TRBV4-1 CASSQAQGAGYTEAFF TGCGCCAGCAGCCAAGCTCAGGGGGCGGGGTACACTGAAGCTTTCTTT
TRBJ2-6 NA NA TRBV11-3 CASSISSGANVLTF TGTGCCAGCAGCATTTCCTCTGGGGCCAACGTCCTGACTTTC
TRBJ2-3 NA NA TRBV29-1 CSVEEASVGTDTQYF TGCAGCGTTGAGGAGGCTAGCGTAGGCACAGATACGCAGTATTTT
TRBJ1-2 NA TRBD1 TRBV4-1 CASSQDGTANYGYTF TGCGCCAGCAGCCAAGACGGGACAGCGAACTATGGCTACACCTTC
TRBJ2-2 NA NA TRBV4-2 CASSQDAGAGEDFAGELFF TGTGCCAGCAGCCAAGATGCTGGGGCAGGGGAGGACTTTGCCGGGGAGCTGTTTTTT
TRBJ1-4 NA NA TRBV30 CAWKGHPREGEKLFF TGTGCCTGGAAGGGACACCCCCGCGAGGGTGAAAAACTGTTTTTT
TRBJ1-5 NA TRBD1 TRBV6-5 CASSRDRGSNQPQHF TGTGCCAGCAGCCGGGACAGGGGAAGCAATCAGCCCCAGCATTTT
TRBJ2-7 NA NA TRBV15 CATSRDAGRAYEQYF TGTGCCACCAGCAGAGATGCTGGCCGAGCCTACGAGCAGTACTTC
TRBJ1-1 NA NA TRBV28 CASEVQGTEAFF TGTGCCAGCGAGGTTCAGGGAACTGAAGCTTTCTTT
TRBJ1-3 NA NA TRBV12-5 CASGLVRLRSSGNTIYF TGTGCTAGTGGTTTGGTCCGTCTTAGGAGCTCTGGAAACACCATATATTTT
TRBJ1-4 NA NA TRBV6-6 CASRISLEKLFF TGTGCCAGCCGTATAAGCTTGGAAAAACTGTTTTTT
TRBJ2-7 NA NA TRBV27 CASSLQGSSYEQYF TGTGCCAGCAGTTTGCAGGGGTCATCCTACGAGCAGTACTTC
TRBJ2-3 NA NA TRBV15 CATSIKTGGPDTQYF TGTGCCACCAGCATCAAGACAGGCGGCCCAGATACGCAGTATTTT
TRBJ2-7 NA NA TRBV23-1 CASSQPSDSYEQYF TGCGCCAGCAGTCAACCCTCGGACAGCTACGAGCAGTACTTC
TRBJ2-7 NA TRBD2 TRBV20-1 CSARLSGRGIEQYF TGCAGTGCTAGACTTAGCGGGAGAGGTATCGAGCAGTACTTC
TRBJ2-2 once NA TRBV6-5 CASRSRGENTGELFF TGTGCCAGCAGGTCGCGCGGGGAAAACACCGGGGAGCTGTTTTTT
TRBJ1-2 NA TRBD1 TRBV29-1 CSVEEVTGGSGYTF TGCAGCGTTGAAGAGGTCACAGGGGGCTCGGGCTACACCTTC
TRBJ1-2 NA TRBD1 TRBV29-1 CSVVLTGDSPVSNYGYTF TGCAGCGTTGTACTAACTGGGGACAGCCCCGTATCTAACTATGGCTACACCTTC
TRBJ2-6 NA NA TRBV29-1 CSVALQDYSGANVLTF TGCAGCGTCGCCCTACAGGATTACTCTGGGGCCAACGTCCTGACTTTC
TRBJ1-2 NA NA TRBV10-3 CAISAQGPNYGYTF TGTGCCATCAGTGCCCAGGGACCTAACTATGGCTACACCTTC
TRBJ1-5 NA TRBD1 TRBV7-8 CASSLNSDRGTNQPQHF TGTGCCAGCAGCTTAAATTCGGACAGGGGGACTAATCAGCCCCAGCATTTT
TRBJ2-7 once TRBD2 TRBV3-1 CASSQEHRAGPLSYEQYF TGTGCCAGCAGCCAAGAACACCGAGCGGGGCCCCTCTCCTACGAGCAGTACTTC
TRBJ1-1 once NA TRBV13 CASSFAANTEAFF TGTGCCAGCAGCTTCGCAGCGAACACTGAAGCTTTCTTT
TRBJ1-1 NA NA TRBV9 CASSVNLGTEAFF TGTGCCAGCAGCGTAAATCTGGGCACGGAAGCTTTCTTT
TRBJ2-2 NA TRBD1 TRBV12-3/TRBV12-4 CASSLGQANTGELFF TGTGCCAGCAGTCTGGGACAGGCGAACACCGGGGAGCTGTTTTTT
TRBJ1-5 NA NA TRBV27 CASSGRDQPQHF TGTGCCAGCAGTGGGCGTGATCAGCCCCAGCATTTT
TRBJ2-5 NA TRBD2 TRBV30 CAWSGVSGGDAGETQYF TGTGCCTGGAGTGGGGTTAGCGGGGGGGACGCTGGTGAGACCCAGTACTTC